This TCR beta chain was captured by sequencing in a study of T cell changes during pregnancy in multiple sclerosis. About this clone itself: One end of the junction does not line up with germline, which may come from a read error.

Germline CDR1 and CDR2: SGDLS and YYNGEE. The CDR3 runs to 15 residues. TCRdb's table, derived via immunoSEQ multiplex PCR, lists solely in-frame clones and lacks some. The sample has 30,000 to 35,000 clones, roughly nine tenths seen once; the top ten hold 7% to 9%. The specimen comprised CD8+ T cells from peripheral blood mononuclear cells, sampled before pregnancy. The receptor was isolated from a female donor with multiple sclerosis, enrolled in a pregnancy study. J is TRBJ1-6 and V is TRBV9; D is ambiguous. This CDR3 is CASSVGFTYNSPLHF. In DNA form, the CDR3 reads TGTGCCAGCAGCGTAGGGTTCACCTACAATTCACCCCTCCACTTT. Supplemented by reference TRBV9 and TRBJ1-6, the full variable domain reads DSGVTQTPKHLITATGQRVTLRCSPRSGDLSVYWYQQSLDQGLQFLIQYYNGEERAKGNILERFSAQQFPDLHSELNLSSLELGDSALYFCASSVGFTYNSPLHFGNGTRLTVT.